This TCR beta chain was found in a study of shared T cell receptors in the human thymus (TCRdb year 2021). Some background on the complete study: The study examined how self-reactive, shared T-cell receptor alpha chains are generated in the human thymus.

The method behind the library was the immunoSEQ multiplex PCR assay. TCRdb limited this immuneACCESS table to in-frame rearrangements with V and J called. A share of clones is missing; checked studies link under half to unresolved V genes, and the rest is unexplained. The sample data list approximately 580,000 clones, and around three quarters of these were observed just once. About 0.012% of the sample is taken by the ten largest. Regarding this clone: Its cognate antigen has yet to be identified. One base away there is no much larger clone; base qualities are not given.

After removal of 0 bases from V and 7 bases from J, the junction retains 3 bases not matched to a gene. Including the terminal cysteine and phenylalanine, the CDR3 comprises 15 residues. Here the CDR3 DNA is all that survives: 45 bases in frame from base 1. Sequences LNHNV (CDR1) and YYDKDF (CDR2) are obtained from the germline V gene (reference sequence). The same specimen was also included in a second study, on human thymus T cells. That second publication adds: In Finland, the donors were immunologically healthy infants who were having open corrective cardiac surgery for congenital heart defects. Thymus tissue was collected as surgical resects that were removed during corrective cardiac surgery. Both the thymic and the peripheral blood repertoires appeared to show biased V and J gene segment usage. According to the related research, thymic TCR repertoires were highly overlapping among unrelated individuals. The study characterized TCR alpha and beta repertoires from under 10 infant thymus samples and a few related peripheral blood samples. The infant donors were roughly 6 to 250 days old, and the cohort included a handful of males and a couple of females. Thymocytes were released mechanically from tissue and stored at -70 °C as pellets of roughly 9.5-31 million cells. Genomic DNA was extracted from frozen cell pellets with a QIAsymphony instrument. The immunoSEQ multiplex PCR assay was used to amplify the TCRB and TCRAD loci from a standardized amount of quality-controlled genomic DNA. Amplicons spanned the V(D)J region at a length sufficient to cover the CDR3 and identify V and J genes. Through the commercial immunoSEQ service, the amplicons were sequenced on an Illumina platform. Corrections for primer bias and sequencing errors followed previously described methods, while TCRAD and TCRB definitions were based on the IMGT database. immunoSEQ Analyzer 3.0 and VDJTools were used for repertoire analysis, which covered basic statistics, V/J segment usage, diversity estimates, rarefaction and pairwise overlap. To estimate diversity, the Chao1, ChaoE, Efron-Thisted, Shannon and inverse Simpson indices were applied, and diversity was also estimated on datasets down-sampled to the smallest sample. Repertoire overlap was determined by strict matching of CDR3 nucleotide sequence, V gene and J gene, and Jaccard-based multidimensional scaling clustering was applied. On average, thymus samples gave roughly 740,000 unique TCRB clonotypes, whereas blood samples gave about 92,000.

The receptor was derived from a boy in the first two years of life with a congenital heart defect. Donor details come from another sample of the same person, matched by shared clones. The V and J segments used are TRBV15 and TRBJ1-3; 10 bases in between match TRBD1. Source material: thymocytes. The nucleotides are TGTGCCACCAGCAGAGATTCGGGACAGGGGAACACCATATATTTT. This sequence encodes CATSRDSGQGNTIYF.